Each of the 9 T cell receptor beta chains below was sequenced from the same sample in a study of Ad26.COV2.S vaccination and SARS-CoV-2 variants. Treatment specified: roughly 18 received Ad26.COV2.S at low or high dose, single or two shots; about 5 received placebo; per-sample allocation not given. All samples were drawn on day 63, counting from the first vaccine or placebo injection. Sequencing was performed with immunoSEQ multiplex PCR; in TCRdb, only in-frame clones are kept and a portion is missing. The data contain some 270,000 clones, roughly nine tenths of them seen just once; the ten biggest clones take up just under 3%. The sample consisted of peripheral blood, taken in a trial of Ad26.COV2.S vaccine versus placebo. Receptors originate from a person aged 18-60 years who received the Ad26.COV2.S COVID-19 vaccine or a placebo.

This chain uses TRBV7-2 with TRBJ2-7; 9 bases are a match to TRBD2. The germline CDR1 and CDR2 sequences are SGHTA and FQGNSA. This CDR3 region has 14 residues. V trimming: 2 bases; J trimming: 4 bases; junction bases outside the gene matches: 3. The CDR3 nucleotides are TGTGCCAGCAGCTTATTGACTAGCGGTTACGAGCAGTACTTC. This gives the protein CASSLLTSGYEQYF.

The CDR3: CAWSSLGDTDTQYF. The CDR3, as DNA: TGTGCCTGGAGTTCCCTTGGCGACACAGATACGCAGTATTTT. The chain links TRBV30 to TRBJ2-3; D unresolved. There are 14 residues in the CDR3. Germline V gives CDR1 GTSNPN, CDR2 SVGIG (reference sequence). V gave up 2 bases and J gave up 2 bases, with 11 bases separating them.

V usage is TRBV4-3 and J usage is TRBJ2-6; TRBD2 is a possible D gene (7 bases). With 4 bases removed from V and 2 bases from J, the gap between germline ends came to 15 bases. Germline-derived CDR1 and CDR2 are LGHNA and YSLEER. The CDR3 is made up of 17 amino acids. CDR3 residues: CASSLSGGQTGANVLTF. The CDR3 coding sequence is TGCGCCAGCAGCCTCTCCGGGGGGCAGACTGGGGCCAACGTCCTGACTTTC.

This clone was counted between two and nine times. This sequence joins TRBV6-5 and TRBJ1-5; D is ambiguous. The germline V and J ends were trimmed by 8 bases and 0 bases, with 8 bases remaining between them. The CDR3 totals 13 residues. Germline V gives CDR1 MNHEY, CDR2 SVGAGI. The CDR3 bases are TGTGCCAGCGTTTGGGATAGCAATCAGCCCCAGCATTTT. It translates to CASVWDSNQPQHF.

The chain recombines TRBV6-2 or TRBV6-3 with TRBJ1-5; TRBD1 matches 8 bases. CDR1 is MNHEY, CDR2 SVGEGT, per germline. The V segment lost 6 bases and the J segment 2 bases; nucleotides outside the gene matches: 6. The CDR3 consists of 15 residues. CDR3 loop: CASSPTGAGNQPQHF. The DNA of the CDR3 is TGTGCCAGCAGCCCGACAGGGGCGGGCAATCAGCCCCAGCATTTT.

The chain recombines TRBV5-4 with TRBJ1-6, with TRBD1 matching 7 bases. CDR3 length equals 15 residues. Germline CDR1 is SGHNT and CDR2 is YYREEE (reference sequence). With 4 bases clipped from V and 10 bases from J, the junction kept 11 bases outside the gene matches. The CDR3 DNA follows: TGTGCCAGCAGCGTGGGCTTACAGGGGCGCTCACCCCTCCACTTT. As protein: CASSVGLQGRSPLHF.

The CDR3 nucleotides read TGTGCCAGCAGTTACAATACGAACACTGAAGCTTTCTTT. Protein sequence: CASSYNTNTEAFF. The genes are TRBV6-5 and TRBJ1-1; D remains ambiguous. V gave up 2 bases and J gave up 1 base, with 5 bases separating them. This CDR3 contains 13 residues. The germline V gene encodes CDR1 MNHEY and CDR2 SVGAGI.

The V gene is TRBV30, the J gene TRBJ2-1, with 13 bases matching TRBD2. The V and J ends lost 3 bases and 8 bases, in that order; junction bases with no gene match: 10. Germline assignment: CDR1 GTSNPN and CDR2 SVGIG (reference sequence). This CDR3 spans 16 amino acids. For the CDR3, the DNA is TGTGCCTGGAGCCCCTTCACTAGCGGGAGGGAAGATGAGCAGTTCTTC. Its protein is CAWSPFTSGREDEQFF.

The J gene is TRBJ1-3, the V gene TRBV7-9; D is uncertain. The V gene lost 6 bases and the J gene lost 0 bases, with 18 bases spanning the gap. Germline CDR1 and CDR2: SEHNR and FQNEAQ (reference sequence). The CDR3 is 17 residues long. The CDR3 protein is CASRPRRDPFSGNTIYF. CDR3 DNA: TGTGCCAGCAGACCCCGACGGGATCCGTTCTCTGGAAACACCATATATTTT.